The rows below give T cell receptor beta chains drawn from one sample of a study of OX40 agonist ivuxolimab in advanced cancers. Libraries were prepared by immunoSEQ multiplex PCR; TCRdb keeps only in-frame clonotypes and omits some of them. The sample contains about 93,000 clones, about 91% of which appear only once. The sample was CD4+ or CD8+ T cells sorted from blood, taken in a trial of the OX40 agonist ivuxolimab. The receptors stem from an adult with an advanced solid tumor such as melanoma, head and neck, liver or kidney cancer. The CDR3 runs from the conserved cysteine through the conserved F or W. A D gene is named only where the DNA matches it firmly. Clone sizes are given selectively: once, few, many, or a class where the clone is expanded.

J,V,size,D,DNA,CDR3
TRBJ1-3,TRBV6-5,NA,TRBD1,TGTGCCAGGAGCGGACAGGGGGGAAACACCATATACTTT,CARSGQGGNTIYF
TRBJ2-7,TRBV11-2,NA,NA,TGTGCCAGCAGCTCCCCTACGGGCTTCTACGAGCAGTACTTC,CASSSPTGFYEQYF
TRBJ1-1,TRBV19,NA,NA,TGTGCCAGTACCTCAGCGGGGACTGAAGCTTTCTTT,CASTSAGTEAFF
TRBJ2-7,TRBV5-4,few,TRBD1,TGTGCCAGCAGCTTGGGCTTGACAGGGGATTTGCGCGAGCAGTACTTC,CASSLGLTGDLREQYF
TRBJ2-7,TRBV7-8,NA,NA,TGTGCCAGCAGCCCAACAGCCGTAGTAGGCGAGCAGTACTTC,CASSPTAVVGEQYF
TRBJ2-7,TRBV4-2,NA,NA,TGTGCCAGCAGCCAAGATCAGGCCAGGGTACTCGAGCAGTACTTC,CASSQDQARVLEQYF
TRBJ1-1,TRBV7-8,few,NA,TGTGCCAGCAGCCCCTCCACGGGGGGAGGGGACACTGAAGCTTTCTTT,CASSPSTGGGDTEAFF
TRBJ2-1,TRBV5-1,NA,NA,TGCGCCAGCAACCGGGACTCTTCCTACAATGAGCAGTTCTTC,CASNRDSSYNEQFF
TRBJ1-5,TRBV5-4,NA,NA,TGTGCCAGCAGCTTGGCGGGGGGGGATCAGCCCCAGCATTTT,CASSLAGGDQPQHF
TRBJ1-4,TRBV2,NA,NA,TGTGCCAGCAGTGATCTCTTTAAAGGTGAAAAACTGTTTTTT,CASSDLFKGEKLFF
TRBJ2-7,TRBV11-1,NA,NA,TGTGCCAGCAGCGCAAACCCGCAATACGAGCAGTACTTC,CASSANPQYEQYF